This T cell receptor beta chain was obtained from a study of T cell changes during pregnancy in multiple sclerosis. The assay was immunoSEQ multiplex PCR, and TCRdb's table has in-frame clones only and misses some. Among approximately 25,000 clones listed, 70% to 90% were seen once. The CDR3 covers 21 residues. Per the germline V gene, CDR1 is MDHEN and CDR2 is SYDVKM. Trimming removed 2 bases from V and 2 bases from J, with 28 bases in between. This chain joins TRBV28 and TRBJ2-1; perhaps TRBD2 as D (6 bases). The sample consisted of CD4+ T cells from peripheral blood mononuclear cells, taken in the first trimester of pregnancy. The receptor comes from a female donor in good health, enrolled as a control in a pregnancy study. The CDR3 bases are TGTGCCAGCAGTTTAAGGGTCCCTACGCGGGAACGCCCCTTTCCCTACAATGAGCAGTTCTTC. Translation: CASSLRVPTRERPFPYNEQFF.